The clone carrying this T cell receptor beta chain came up a few times. cDNA carried unique molecular identifiers, and a universal primer site was added by template switching. MiXCR was run by TCRdb on the 5' RACE reads, yielding one entry per CDR3 protein. Of roughly 1,500,000 distinct CDR3 sequences in the sample, 32% are singletons; the top ten hold about 0.27%. This sample is drawn from a study of identical twins. The germline CDR1 and CDR2 sequences are KGHDR and SFDVKD. Trimming removed 9 bases from V and 6 bases from J; junction bases left unmatched: 4. This CDR3 comprises 14 residues. J is TRBJ2-1 and V is TRBV24-1; 13 positions agree with TRBD2. The material sequenced was cord blood. The origin of this receptor is a newborn girl in good health. CDR3 sequence: CATRGLAGSNEQFF. The DNA for the CDR3 is TGTGCCACCCGGGGACTAGCGGGAAGCAATGAGCAGTTCTTC.